This is a list of T cell receptor beta chains from one sample in a study of cytomegalovirus exposure and HLA in healthy donors. The data were produced by immunoSEQ multiplex PCR, yet TCRdb's version contains in-frame clones alone and is incomplete. The sample has about 200,000 clones; 80% to 85% are singletons. The specimen sequenced was PBMCs. The receptors shown here come from a woman aged 45-59 years in good health and CMV-seropositive. Both conserved end residues are part of each CDR3. The D gene is left open where the match is weak. Clone size appears in some rows only: once, few, many, or a class for an expanded clone.

DNA	CDR3	J	D	size	V
TGCGCCAGCAGCTTGGCCTCTGGGCTAGCGGGAGGAGCCTACGAGCAGTACTTC	CASSLASGLAGGAYEQYF	TRBJ2-7	TRBD2	-	TRBV5-1
TGTGCCTGGAGTCCCGGGACAGCGGGGGAACAGTTCTTC	CAWSPGTAGEQFF	TRBJ2-1	-	few	TRBV30
TGTGCCAGCAGCTATGGACAGGGGGACACTGAAGCTTTCTTT	CASSYGQGDTEAFF	TRBJ1-1	TRBD1	-	TRBV5-4
TGTGCCAGCAGTTTAAAGGGAGCTAGCGGGAACCCTGGGGCCAACGTCCTGACTTTC	CASSLKGASGNPGANVLTF	TRBJ2-6	TRBD2	few	TRBV27
TGCAGCGTTGGCGCCCTCGGGGACACTGAAGCTTTCTTT	CSVGALGDTEAFF	TRBJ1-1	-	once	TRBV29-1
TGTGCCAGCAGTAAGACTAGCGGGGCCCGGGTTACGCAGTATTTT	CASSKTSGARVTQYF	TRBJ2-3	TRBD2	-	TRBV6-6
TGTGCCAGCAGCTTAGGAGGGGCTAGCGGGAAGTATGAGCAGTTCTTC	CASSLGGASGKYEQFF	TRBJ2-1	TRBD2	-	TRBV7-9
TGTGCCAGCAGCTTAGCAGGATCTGGGGCCAACGTCCTGACTTTC	CASSLAGSGANVLTF	TRBJ2-6	-	-	TRBV5-5
TGTGCCAGCAGTGGCACGGGACATATGAACACTGAAGCTTTCTTT	CASSGTGHMNTEAFF	TRBJ1-1	-	-	TRBV6-5
TGTGCCAGCTCACCACCGGGGCAGGGGGCAAGTGAAAAACTGTTTTTT	CASSPPGQGASEKLFF	TRBJ1-4	TRBD1	once	TRBV18